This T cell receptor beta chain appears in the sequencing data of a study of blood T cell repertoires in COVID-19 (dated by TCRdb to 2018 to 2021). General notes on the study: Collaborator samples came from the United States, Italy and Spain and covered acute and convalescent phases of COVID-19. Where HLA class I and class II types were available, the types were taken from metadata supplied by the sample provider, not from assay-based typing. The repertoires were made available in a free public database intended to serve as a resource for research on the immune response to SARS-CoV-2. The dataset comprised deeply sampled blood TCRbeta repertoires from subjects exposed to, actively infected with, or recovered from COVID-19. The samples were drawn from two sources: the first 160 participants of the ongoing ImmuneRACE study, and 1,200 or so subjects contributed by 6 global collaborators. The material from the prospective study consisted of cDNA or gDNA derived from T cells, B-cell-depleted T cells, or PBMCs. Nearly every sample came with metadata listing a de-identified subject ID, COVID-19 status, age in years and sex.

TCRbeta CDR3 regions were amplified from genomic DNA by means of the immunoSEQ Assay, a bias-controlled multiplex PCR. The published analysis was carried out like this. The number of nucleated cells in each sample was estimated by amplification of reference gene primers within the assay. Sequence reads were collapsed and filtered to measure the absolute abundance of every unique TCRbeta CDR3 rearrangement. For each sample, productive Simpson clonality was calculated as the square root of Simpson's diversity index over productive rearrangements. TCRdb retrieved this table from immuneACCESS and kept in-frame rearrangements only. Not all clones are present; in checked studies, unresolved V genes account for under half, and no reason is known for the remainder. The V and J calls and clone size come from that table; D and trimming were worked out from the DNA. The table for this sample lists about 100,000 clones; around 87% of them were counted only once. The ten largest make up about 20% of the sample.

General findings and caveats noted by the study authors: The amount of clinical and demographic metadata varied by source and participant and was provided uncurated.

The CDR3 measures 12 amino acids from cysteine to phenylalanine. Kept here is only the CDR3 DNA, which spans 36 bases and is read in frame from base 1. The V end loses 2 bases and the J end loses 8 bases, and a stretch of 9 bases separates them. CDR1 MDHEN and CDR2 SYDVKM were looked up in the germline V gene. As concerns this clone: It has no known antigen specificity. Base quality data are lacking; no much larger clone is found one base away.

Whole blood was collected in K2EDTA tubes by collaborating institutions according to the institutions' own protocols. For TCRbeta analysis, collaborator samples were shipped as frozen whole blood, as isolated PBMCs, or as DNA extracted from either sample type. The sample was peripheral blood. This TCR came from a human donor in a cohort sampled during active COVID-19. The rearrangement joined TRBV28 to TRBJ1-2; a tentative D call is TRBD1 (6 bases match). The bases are TGTGCCAGCAGTTTACAGGGGCCAGGCTACACCTTC. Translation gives CASSLQGPGYTF.